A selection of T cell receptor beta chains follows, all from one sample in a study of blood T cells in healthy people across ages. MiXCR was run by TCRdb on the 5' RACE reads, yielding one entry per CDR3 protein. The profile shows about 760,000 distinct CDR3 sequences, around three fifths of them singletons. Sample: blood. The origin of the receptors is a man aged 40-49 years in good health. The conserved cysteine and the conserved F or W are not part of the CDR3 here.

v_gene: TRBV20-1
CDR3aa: SALGDTRTSDEQF

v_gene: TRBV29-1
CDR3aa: SVDIRGSQETQY

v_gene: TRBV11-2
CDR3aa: ASSWTSNEETQY

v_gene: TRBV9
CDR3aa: ASSVSGSRLGYT

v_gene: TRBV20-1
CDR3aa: SAPGLAGSYEQY

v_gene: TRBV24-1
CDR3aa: ATSEYTQGPDTQY

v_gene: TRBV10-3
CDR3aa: AISDPGRATEAF

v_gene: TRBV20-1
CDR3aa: SATYGDRNEQF

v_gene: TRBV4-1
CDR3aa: ASSPPGWFNTEAF

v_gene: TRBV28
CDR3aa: ASRGTHTDTQY

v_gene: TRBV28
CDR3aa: ASSPHPMGTVFEKLF

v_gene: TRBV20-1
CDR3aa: SAPRGVAGSSDIRY

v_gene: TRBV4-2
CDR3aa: ASSQDYGRPPH

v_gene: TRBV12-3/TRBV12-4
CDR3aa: ASSQQGGSNEQY

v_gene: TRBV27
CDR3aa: ASSFGEKLF

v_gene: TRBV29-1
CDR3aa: SVQGLVGETQY

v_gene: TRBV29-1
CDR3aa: SAGGPGGVDNYGYT

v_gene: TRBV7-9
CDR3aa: ASSWDRGREKLF

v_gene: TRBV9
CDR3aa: ASSFRTGSNEKLF

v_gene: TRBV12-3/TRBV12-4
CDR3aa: ASSFGTQRSSGNTIY

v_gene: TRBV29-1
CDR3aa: SVGDRSYEQY

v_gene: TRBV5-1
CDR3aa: ASSLSGRPLRQETQY

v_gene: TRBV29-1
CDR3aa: SVVRGSTDTQY

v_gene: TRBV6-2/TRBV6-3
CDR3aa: ASHDRDGTDTQY

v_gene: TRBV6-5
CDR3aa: ASSLPGQGQPQH

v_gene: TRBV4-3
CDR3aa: ASSQVLAGHYEQY

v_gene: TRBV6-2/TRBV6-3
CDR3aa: ASSYGMQETQY

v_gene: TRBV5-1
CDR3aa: ASSPGTGAYAIRYT

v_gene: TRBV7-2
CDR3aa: ASSPSGGNRPQH

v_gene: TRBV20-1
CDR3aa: SATSVTGTFNNEQF

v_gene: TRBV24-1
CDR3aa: ATSDSRPGGPEAYEQY

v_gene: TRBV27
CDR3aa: ASSSLRTLEGYT

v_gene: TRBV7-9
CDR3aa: ASSDSPENIQY

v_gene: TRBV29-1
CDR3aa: SVGPATRTDTQY

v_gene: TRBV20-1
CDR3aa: SARDVTSPDGTQY

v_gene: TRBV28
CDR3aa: ASSSRGGMSYEQF

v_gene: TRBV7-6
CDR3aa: ASSLSSWADTDTQY

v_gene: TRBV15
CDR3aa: ATSTDYNEKLF

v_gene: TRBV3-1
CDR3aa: ASSLLRGPQETQY

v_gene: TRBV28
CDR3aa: ASSSVGLAADTQY

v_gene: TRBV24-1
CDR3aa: ATSDRWGDTQY

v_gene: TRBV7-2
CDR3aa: ASSGGLAGGAHPTDTQY

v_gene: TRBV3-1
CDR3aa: ASSQEIAGLVSDTQY

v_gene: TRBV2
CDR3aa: ASSEAMGHRSNTGELF

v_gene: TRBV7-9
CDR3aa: ASTPPGQGFWNEQF

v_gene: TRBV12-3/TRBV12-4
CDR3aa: ASSLALGGELF

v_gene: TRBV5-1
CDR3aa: ASSLESTVLAKNIQY

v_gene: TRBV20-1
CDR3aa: SARDGGPRNTEAF

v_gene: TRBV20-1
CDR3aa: SAYDSNLYEQY

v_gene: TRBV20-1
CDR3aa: SARGQGKGDGYT

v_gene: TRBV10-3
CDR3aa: AASTSGTEQY

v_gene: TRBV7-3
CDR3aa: ASSGAGGIWELF

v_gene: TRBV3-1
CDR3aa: ASSQDVQGRGGYT

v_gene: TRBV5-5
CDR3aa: ASSSTGISNQPQH

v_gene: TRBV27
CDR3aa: ASSPSISGSIGGQTQY

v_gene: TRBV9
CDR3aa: ASSVGRGAGTTDTQY

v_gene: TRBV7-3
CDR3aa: ASSLDRARPDTQY

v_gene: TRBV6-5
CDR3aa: ASSYSPGRNQPQH

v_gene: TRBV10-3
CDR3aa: AISDLGQGGAQETQY

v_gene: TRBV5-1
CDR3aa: ASSSGTVQKNIQY